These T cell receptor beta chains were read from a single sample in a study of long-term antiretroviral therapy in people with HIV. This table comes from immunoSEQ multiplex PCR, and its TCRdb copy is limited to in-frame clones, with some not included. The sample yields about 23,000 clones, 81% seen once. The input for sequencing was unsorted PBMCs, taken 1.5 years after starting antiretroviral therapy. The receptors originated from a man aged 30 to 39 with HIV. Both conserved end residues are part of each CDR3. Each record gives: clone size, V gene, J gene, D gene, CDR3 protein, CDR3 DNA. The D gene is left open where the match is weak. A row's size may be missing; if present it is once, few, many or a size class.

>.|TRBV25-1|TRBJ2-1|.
CASGQGGDSYNEQFF
TGTGCCAGCGGGCAAGGAGGGGACTCCTACAATGAGCAGTTCTTC
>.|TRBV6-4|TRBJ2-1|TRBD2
CASSDGLAGYNEQFF
TGTGCCAGCAGTGACGGGCTAGCGGGGTACAATGAGCAGTTCTTC
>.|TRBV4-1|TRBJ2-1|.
CASSQEVGRDSYNEQFF
TGCGCCAGCAGCCAAGAAGTGGGACGGGACTCCTACAATGAGCAGTTCTTC
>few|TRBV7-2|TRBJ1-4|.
CASSSGLSKEKLFF
TGTGCCAGCAGCTCAGGTTTATCTAAGGAAAAACTGTTTTTT
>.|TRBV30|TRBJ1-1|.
CAWSRDNTEAFF
TGTGCCTGGAGTAGGGACAACACTGAAGCTTTCTTT
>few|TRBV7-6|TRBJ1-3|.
CASSSIFRESGNTIYF
TGTGCCAGCAGCTCGATCTTCCGGGAGTCTGGAAACACCATATATTTT
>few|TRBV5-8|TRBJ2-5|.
CASSLELYQETQYF
TGTGCCAGCAGCTTGGAACTGTACCAAGAGACCCAGTACTTC
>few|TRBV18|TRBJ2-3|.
CASSPLQSTDTQYF
TGTGCCAGCTCACCACTTCAAAGCACAGATACGCAGTATTTT
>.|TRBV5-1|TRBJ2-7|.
CASSLLTQGPSEQYF
TGCGCCAGCAGCCTCCTTACACAGGGCCCCAGCGAGCAGTACTTC
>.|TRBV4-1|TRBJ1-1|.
CASSQGLDTEAFF
TGCGCCAGCTCGCAGGGTTTGGACACTGAAGCTTTCTTT
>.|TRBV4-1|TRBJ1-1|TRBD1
CASSQDRQGYYEAFF
TGCGCCAGCAGCCAAGATAGACAGGGGTATTATGAAGCTTTCTTT
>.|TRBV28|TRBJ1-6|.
CASTTDPRPLHF
TGTGCCAGCACTACCGACCCGCGTCCCCTCCACTTT
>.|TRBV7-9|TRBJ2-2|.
CASSSGLSGELFF
TGTGCCAGCAGCTCTGGACTATCCGGGGAGCTGTTTTTT
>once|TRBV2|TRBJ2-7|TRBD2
CASSAGREPYEQYF
TGTGCCAGCAGTGCGGGGCGGGAGCCCTACGAGCAGTACTTC
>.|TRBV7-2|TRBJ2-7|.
CASSFGAYEQYF
TGTGCCAGCAGCTTCGGGGCGTACGAGCAGTACTTC
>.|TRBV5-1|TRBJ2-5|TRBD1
CASSLEWATGEVGTQYF
TGCGCCAGCAGCTTGGAATGGGCGACAGGGGAAGTGGGGACCCAGTACTTC
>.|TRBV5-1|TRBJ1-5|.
CASSLGGGNGNQPQHF
TGCGCCAGCAGCTTGGGGGGAGGGAATGGCAATCAGCCCCAGCATTTT
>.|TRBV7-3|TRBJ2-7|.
CASSLGGSGYEQYF
TGTGCCAGCAGCTTAGGAGGGTCCGGGTACGAGCAGTACTTC
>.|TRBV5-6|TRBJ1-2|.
CASSLSGSVNYGYTF
TGTGCCAGCAGCTTGTCGGGCAGCGTTAACTATGGCTACACCTTC
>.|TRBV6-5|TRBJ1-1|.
CASRPHFGTEAFF
TGTGCCAGCAGACCCCACTTCGGGACTGAAGCTTTCTTT
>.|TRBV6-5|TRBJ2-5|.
CASSYSGETQYF
TGTGCCAGCAGTTACTCAGGGGAGACCCAGTACTTC
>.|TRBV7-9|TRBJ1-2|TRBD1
CASSRQGRDGYTF
TGTGCCAGCAGCCGACAGGGGAGGGATGGCTACACCTTC
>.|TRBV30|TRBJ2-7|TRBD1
CAWSSNWGQGGTGEQYF
TGTGCCTGGAGTTCGAATTGGGGACAGGGCGGTACCGGCGAGCAGTACTTC
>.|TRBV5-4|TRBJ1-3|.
CASSLEQGGGNTIYF
TGTGCCAGCAGCTTGGAACAGGGTGGAGGAAACACCATATATTTT
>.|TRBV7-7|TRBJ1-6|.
CASRRGKKSSSYNSPLHF
TGTGCCAGCAGGCGCGGAAAGAAATCGAGCTCCTATAATTCACCTCTCCACTTT
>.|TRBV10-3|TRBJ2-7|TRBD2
CAISEEREDEQYF
TGTGCCATCAGTGAGGAGCGGGAGGACGAGCAGTACTTC
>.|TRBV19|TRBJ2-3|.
CASSMDRSGTDTQYF
TGTGCCAGTAGTATGGACCGGAGCGGCACAGATACGCAGTATTTT
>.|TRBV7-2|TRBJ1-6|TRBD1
CASSLATGPLNNSPLHF
TGTGCCAGCAGCTTAGCGACAGGGCCTTTGAATAATTCACCCCTCCACTTT
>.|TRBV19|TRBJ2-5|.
CASSPYGGFQETQYF
TGTGCCAGTAGTCCCTATGGGGGATTTCAAGAGACCCAGTACTTC
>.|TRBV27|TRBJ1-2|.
CASKFSGTPKRNYGYTF
TGTGCCAGCAAGTTTTCCGGGACTCCTAAAAGGAACTATGGCTACACCTTC
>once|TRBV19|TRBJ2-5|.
CASSIDSSRETQYF
TGTGCCAGTAGTATTGACTCTAGCAGGGAGACCCAGTACTTC
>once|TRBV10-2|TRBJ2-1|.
CASSGSEGYNEQFF
TGCGCCAGCAGTGGGTCCGAGGGCTACAATGAGCAGTTCTTC
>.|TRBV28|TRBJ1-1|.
CASTLSGTQAFF
TGTGCCAGCACCCTATCGGGGACTCAAGCTTTCTTT
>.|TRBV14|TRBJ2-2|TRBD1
CASSQQGATGELFF
TGTGCCAGCAGCCAACAGGGGGCAACCGGGGAGCTGTTTTTT
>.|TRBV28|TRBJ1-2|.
CASSLSPNYGYTF
TGTGCCAGCAGTTTATCCCCTAACTATGGCTACACCTTC
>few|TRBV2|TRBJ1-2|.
CASSELRDVYGYTF
TGTGCCAGCAGTGAGCTCAGGGATGTCTATGGCTACACCTTC
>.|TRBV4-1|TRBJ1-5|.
CASSQEGGLFRNQPQHF
TGCGCCAGCAGCCAAGAGGGGGGGCTTTTTCGGAATCAGCCCCAGCATTTT